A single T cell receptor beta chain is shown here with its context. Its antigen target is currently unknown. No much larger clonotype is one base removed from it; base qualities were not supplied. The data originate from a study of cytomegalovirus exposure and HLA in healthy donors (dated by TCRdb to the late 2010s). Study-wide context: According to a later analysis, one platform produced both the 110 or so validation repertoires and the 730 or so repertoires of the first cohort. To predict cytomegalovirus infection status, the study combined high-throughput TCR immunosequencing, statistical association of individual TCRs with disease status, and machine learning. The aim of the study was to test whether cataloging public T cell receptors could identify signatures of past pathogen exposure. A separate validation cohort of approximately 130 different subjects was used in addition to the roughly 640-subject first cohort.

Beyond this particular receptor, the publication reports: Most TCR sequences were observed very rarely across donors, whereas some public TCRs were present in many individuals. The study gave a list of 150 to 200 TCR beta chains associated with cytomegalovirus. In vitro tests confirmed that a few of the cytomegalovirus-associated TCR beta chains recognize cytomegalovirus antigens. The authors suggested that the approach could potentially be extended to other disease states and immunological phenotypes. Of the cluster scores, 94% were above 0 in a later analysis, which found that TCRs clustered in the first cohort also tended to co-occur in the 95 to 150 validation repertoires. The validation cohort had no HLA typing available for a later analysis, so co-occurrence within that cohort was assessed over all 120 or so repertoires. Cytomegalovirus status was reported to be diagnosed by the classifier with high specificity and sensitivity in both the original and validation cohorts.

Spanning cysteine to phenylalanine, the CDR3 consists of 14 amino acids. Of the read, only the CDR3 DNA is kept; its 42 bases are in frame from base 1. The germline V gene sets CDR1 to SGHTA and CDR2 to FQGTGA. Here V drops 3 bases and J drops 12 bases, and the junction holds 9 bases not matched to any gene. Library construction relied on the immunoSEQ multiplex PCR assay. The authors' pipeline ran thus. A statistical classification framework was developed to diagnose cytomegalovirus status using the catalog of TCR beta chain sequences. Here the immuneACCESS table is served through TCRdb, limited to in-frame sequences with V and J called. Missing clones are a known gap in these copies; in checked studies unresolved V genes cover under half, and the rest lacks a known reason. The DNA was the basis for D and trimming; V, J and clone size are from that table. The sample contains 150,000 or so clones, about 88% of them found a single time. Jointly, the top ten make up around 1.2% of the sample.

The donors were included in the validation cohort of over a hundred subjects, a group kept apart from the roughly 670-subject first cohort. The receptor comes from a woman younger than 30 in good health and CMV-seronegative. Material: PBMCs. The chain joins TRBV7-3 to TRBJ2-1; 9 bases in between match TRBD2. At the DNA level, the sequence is TGTGCCAGCAGCTTTGGCGGGGGGGCCTCCCGGCAGTTCTTC. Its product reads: CASSFGGGASRQFF. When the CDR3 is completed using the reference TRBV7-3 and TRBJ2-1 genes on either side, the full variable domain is GAGVSQTPSNKVTEKGKYVELRCDPISGHTALYWYRQSLGQGPEFLIYFQGTGAADDSGLPNDRFFAVRPEGSVSTLKIQRTERGDSAVYLCASSFGGGASRQFFGPGTRLTVL.